This T cell receptor beta chain derives from a study of CD8 T cells in Susac syndrome. Reverse transcription of 0.5 to 1 ug RNA was carried out with random hexamers. TCRdb ran MiXCR on the immunoSEQ multiplex PCR reads and lists one entry per CDR3 protein. The repertoire has around 200,000 distinct CDR3 sequences, 85% to 95% of them found once; the top ten carry 0.082%. The study used treatment-naive patients who had stable or active relapsing-remitting disease as multiple sclerosis controls. TEMRA cells were FACS-enriched, while CD8+ and CD4+ T cells were negatively isolated. The CDR3 runs to 11 residues. The V gene end was trimmed by 2 bases and the J gene end by 9 bases; junction bases not matched to a gene: 2. CDR1 GTSNPN and CDR2 SVGIG come from the germline V gene (reference sequence).

Sequenced input: CD4+ T cells from PBMCs. The clonotype originates from a human donor with multiple sclerosis. The chain has TRBV30 and TRBJ1-2; 8 positions agree with TRBD1. CDR3 nucleotide sequence: TGTGCCTGGAGTACAGGGGGTAGCTACACCTTC. Its translation is CAWSTGGSYTF.